At least ten counts were recorded for the clone carrying this T cell receptor beta chain. Its specificity is unknown. This specimen comes from a study of early T cells in non-severe SARS-CoV-2 infection. V lost 5 bases and J 6 bases, leaving 11 bases between the germline ends. The CDR3 loop spans 14 amino acids. Germline CDR1 reads MNHNY; CDR2 reads SVGAGI (reference sequence). Study results and caveats: Matching results from VDJdb favored anti-spike CD8 responses, leaving private and CD4 specificities undetected.

Molecules of cDNA were individually given unique molecular identifiers that were attached to them. TCRdb ran MiXCR on the 5' RACE reads and lists one entry per CDR3 protein. The sample lists roughly 28,000 distinct CDR3 sequences, about 5.8% occurring once. Source material: whole blood. The receptor was derived from an adult who was a healthcare worker with PCR-confirmed SARS-CoV-2 infection or an uninfected control (not recorded which). This chain uses TRBV6-6 with TRBJ1-6, with D perhaps TRBD1 (5 bases). This CDR3 is CASSPDRTNSPLHF. The CDR3 DNA sequence: TGTGCCAGCAGTCCAGACAGAACTAATTCACCCCTCCACTTT.